A single sample is the source of the 14 T cell receptor beta chains below, sequenced in a study of Graves' ophthalmopathy and Graves' hyperthyroidism. The TCR beta CDR3 regions underwent amplification from RNA transcripts. Second-round multiplex PCR came after a first-round RT-PCR that employed HTBI primers. Each CDR3 protein gets one entry after TCRdb re-called the multiplex PCR reads with MiXCR. The sample holds under 250,000 distinct CDR3 sequences, just under 30% seen once. Specimen: peripheral blood. These receptors all come from a man aged 50 to 60 with Graves' ophthalmopathy.

This clonotype was detected ten times or more. The chain combines TRBV5-1 with TRBJ2-2, with a weak D call TRBD1 (6 bases). This CDR3 is 17 amino acids long. V was trimmed by 4 bases and J by 0 bases, leaving 16 bases between them. Germline CDR1 reads SGHRS; CDR2 reads YFSETQ. CDR3 sequence reads: CASSTFTGQTNTGELFF. DNA of the CDR3: TGCGCCAGCAGCACCTTTACAGGGCAAACGAACACCGGGGAGCTGTTTTTT. The full variable domain, its missing parts supplied by reference TRBV5-1 and TRBJ2-2, is KAGVTQTPRYLIKTRGQQVTLSCSPISGHRSVSWYQQTPGQGLQFLFEYFSETQRNKGNFPGRFSGRQFSNSRSEMNVSTLELGDSALYLCASSTFTGQTNTGELFFGEGSRLTVL.

This clonotype was detected ten times or more. The J gene is TRBJ1-2, the V gene TRBV15, with 8 bases fitting TRBD1. Germline V CDR1 and CDR2: LNHNV, YYDKDF (reference sequence). The CDR3 sequence is 14 residues long. Losses at the gene ends were 6 bases for V and 2 bases for J; bases not matched to a gene: 5. The CDR3 DNA reads as TGTGCCACCAGTAAAACAGGGGGAAACTATGGCTACACCTTC. This codes for CATSKTGGNYGYTF.

The table lists this clonotype with many counts. This rearrangement joins TRBV6-5 to TRBJ1-5, with D possibly TRBD1 on 5 matching bases. There are 14 residues in the CDR3. V lost 8 bases to trimming and J lost 6 bases, with 17 bases between them. The germline V gene has CDR1 MNHEY and CDR2 SVGAGI. Here the CDR3 DNA reads TGTGCCAGCGGACTGCGGGGCGGCGGTCAGCCCCAGCATTTT. It encodes CASGLRGGGQPQHF.

This clonotype has a count of ten or more. The chain joins TRBV4-3 to TRBJ1-2; tentative D call: TRBD1 (6 bases). The CDR3 loop spans 14 amino acids. The germline V gene has CDR1 LGHNA and CDR2 YSLEER. V was pared by 1 base and J by 4 bases, with 10 bases between. The CDR3 bases are TGCGCCAGCAGCCAAGCGGGGGCCTCCTATGGCTACACCTTC. It codes for CASSQAGASYGYTF.

The rearrangement joins TRBV27 to TRBJ2-5; D is tentatively TRBD1 or TRBD2 (6 bases each). CDR3 length: 17 residues. Germline V gene lookup returns CDR1 MNHEY and CDR2 SMNVEV (reference sequence). Trimming took 6 bases from V and 0 from J, leaving 20 bases between them. Here the CDR3 reads CASSRSGRRGDQETQYF. DNA for the CDR3: TGTGCCAGCAGCCGAAGTGGGCGGAGGGGGGACCAAGAGACCCAGTACTTC.

The chain couples TRBV6-2 or TRBV6-3 to TRBJ2-7, with D unresolved. Germline loops: CDR1 MNHEY, CDR2 SVGEGT. This CDR3 is built from 15 residues. The V end lost 2 bases, the J end lost 0 bases, and 11 bases lay between the germline ends. CDR3 in amino acids: CASSYGGRSSYEQYF. The CDR3 bases are TGTGCCAGCAGTTACGGCGGACGGAGCTCCTACGAGCAGTACTTC.

In this sample, this clonotype turned up many times. This sequence joins TRBV6-1 and TRBJ1-2; D gene ambiguous. CDR1 and CDR2 (germline): MNHNS, SASEGT. The CDR3 is 13 amino acids. V lost 1 base and J 4 bases, leaving 7 bases between the germline ends. The CDR3 DNA sequence: TGTGCCAGCAGTGAAGGCGGATTCTATGGCTACACCTTC. Its protein is CASSEGGFYGYTF.

This sequence joins TRBV15 and TRBJ1-2; no reliable D call. V was shortened by 5 bases and J by 2 bases, with 21 bases between the two germline ends. Per the germline V gene, CDR1 is LNHNV and CDR2 is YYDKDF (reference sequence). The CDR3 consists of 17 residues. The CDR3 sequence is CATSRPPIRGFNYGYTF. CDR3 in DNA: TGTGCCACCAGCCGCCCGCCGATACGGGGATTCAACTATGGCTACACCTTC.

There are many counts of this clonotype. The CDR3 DNA reads as TGTGCCAGTAGTAACGGACAGGGGGCTTACGAGCAGTACTTC. Its protein is CASSNGQGAYEQYF. The chain joins TRBV19 to TRBJ2-7, with 11 bases matching TRBD1. J gave up 4 bases and V 4 bases, and 3 bases lay outside the gene matches. This CDR3 region has 14 residues. Germline CDR1 LNHDA, CDR2 SQIVND (reference sequence).

This clonotype appeared many times. J is TRBJ2-7 and V is TRBV20-1; TRBD2 aligns across 8 bases. The CDR3 has 13 residues. Germline assignment: CDR1 DFQATT and CDR2 SNEGSKA (reference sequence). J gave up 1 base and V 5 bases, and 4 bases lay outside the gene matches. CDR3 protein: CSAYSGISYEQYF. CDR3 bases: TGCAGTGCTTATAGCGGGATATCCTACGAGCAGTACTTC.

The table lists this clonotype with many counts. The chain employs TRBV20-1 and TRBJ2-7; D gene unclear. Germline V lookup: CDR1 DFQATT, CDR2 SNEGSKA (reference sequence). Trimming left V 3 bases short and J 3 bases short, with 9 bases between. This CDR3 has 12 residues. The CDR3 DNA reads TGCAGTGCTAGCGGTTTGAACTACGAGCAGTACTTC. This encodes CSASGLNYEQYF.

The count of this clonotype is one. The J gene is TRBJ1-3, the V gene TRBV25-1; tentative D call: TRBD1 (6 bases). Germline values: CDR1 MGHDK, CDR2 SYGVNS. V was pared by 1 base and J by 2 bases, with 6 bases between. This CDR3 is built from 14 residues. The chain's CDR3 is CASSESGAGNTIYF. CDR3 nucleotides: TGTGCCAGCAGTGAATCAGGGGCTGGAAACACCATATATTTT.

This clonotype turned up a few times. V usage is TRBV27 and J usage is TRBJ2-7; either TRBD1 or TRBD2 may supply D (5 bases each). Trimming took 3 bases from V and 5 from J, leaving 14 bases between them. The CDR3 runs to 14 residues. CDR1 and CDR2 from the germline V gene are MNHEY and SMNVEV (reference sequence). CDR3: CASSFGTAVHEQYF. The DNA for the CDR3 is TGTGCCAGCAGTTTTGGGACGGCGGTGCACGAGCAGTACTTC.

This clonotype has a single count. A read error may produce the germline difference seen at one junction end. The chain uses TRBV6-2 or TRBV6-3 and TRBJ2-5; 14 bases are shared with TRBD2. CDR3 length: 16 residues. CDR1 is MNHEY, CDR2 SVGEGT, per germline. CDR3 in DNA: TGTGCCATCAGTGAAGCCGGGACTAGCGGGGGAGAGACCCAGTACTTC. Its translation is CAISEAGTSGGETQYF.